The 32 T cell receptor beta chains reported below all come from one sample, sequenced in a study of response to subunit inactivated influenza vaccine. TCRdb re-called the RT-PCR reads with MiXCR, one entry per CDR3 protein. The sample contains around 570,000 distinct CDR3 sequences, 10% to 12% of which appear only once. These data were also reused for a study on T cells expressing NK-cell markers. That study adds: 5'RACE template switching built TCR beta cDNA with unique molecular identifiers.

The sequences come from PBMCs from blood, collected on the day of vaccination. Source of these receptors: a man between 45 and 60 years old who received an inactivated influenza vaccine.

This chain joins TRBV29-1 and TRBJ2-3, with 8 bases that match TRBD2. The germline gives CDR1 SQVTM, CDR2 ANQGSEA. J lost 5 bases, V lost 3 bases, and 10 bases had no gene match. There are 15 residues in the CDR3. The CDR3 DNA is TGCAGCGTTGAGTGGCGCGGGGGGCCGGGAGATACGCAGTATTTT. Residues: CSVEWRGGPGDTQYF.

The CDR3 protein is CASSQYGQQETQYF. CDR3 bases: TGTGCCAGCAGCCAATACGGACAGCAAGAGACCCAGTACTTC. V and J are TRBV3-1 and TRBJ2-5; D is possibly TRBD1 (6 bases). Per the germline V gene, CDR1 is LGHDT and CDR2 is YNNKEL (reference sequence). V was clipped by 2 bases and J by 2 bases, with 9 bases between them. CDR3 length: 14 amino acids.

The J gene is TRBJ1-2, the V gene TRBV30, with D perhaps TRBD1 (6 bases). In germline, CDR1 is GTSNPN, CDR2 SVGIG (reference sequence). Trimming took 4 bases from V and 3 from J, leaving 18 bases between them. This CDR3 contains 15 residues. The CDR3 spells CAWNHQNREDYGYTF. CDR3 nucleotides: TGTGCCTGGAATCATCAGAACAGGGAGGACTATGGCTACACCTTC.

The chain combines TRBV12-3 or TRBV12-4 with TRBJ2-7, with TRBD1 matching over 10 bases. This CDR3 region has 15 residues. After removal of 1 base from V and 2 bases from J, the junction contained 2 bases not matched to a gene. The chain's CDR3 is CASSLEGTGAYEQYF. The CDR3 region has the DNA TGTGCCAGCAGTTTAGAGGGGACAGGGGCCTACGAGCAGTACTTC.

This clonotype was seen a few times. DNA for the CDR3: TGCGCCAGCACCAAAGATCACGGAGACTATGGCTACACCTTC. This gives the protein CASTKDHGDYGYTF. The chain joins TRBV4-3 to TRBJ1-2; D not resolved. The germline V gene has CDR1 LGHNA and CDR2 YSLEER. The CDR3 totals 14 residues. V lost 7 bases, J lost 3 bases, and 15 bases lay in between.

This clonotype appeared a few times. The chain carries TRBV28 and TRBJ2-7; possibly TRBD1 or TRBD2 for D (6 bases each). CDR1 is MDHEN and CDR2 is SYDVKM in the germline V gene. V lost 7 bases, J lost 5 bases, and 24 bases lay in between. CDR3 length: 16 residues. The CDR3, as DNA: TGTGCCAGCAACCCAGGGATCATCCCTCGGGGGCACGAGCAGTACTTC. Encoded protein: CASNPGIIPRGHEQYF.

At least ten counts were recorded for this clonotype. The chain couples TRBV7-9 to TRBJ2-2; D possibly corresponds to TRBD2 (5 bases). V was clipped by 7 bases and J by 3 bases, with 15 bases between them. This CDR3 spans 15 amino acids. Germline lookup yields CDR1 SEHNR and CDR2 FQNEAQ (reference sequence). CDR3 DNA: TGTGCCAGCACTCCCCGGAGCGGAGACACCGGGGAGCTGTTTTTT. Its protein is CASTPRSGDTGELFF.

This clonotype was recorded at least ten times. The CDR3 is CASSALAGGFANEQFF. The CDR3 coding sequence is TGTGCCAGCAGTGCCCTAGCGGGGGGGTTTGCTAATGAGCAGTTCTTC. This rearrangement joins TRBV12-3 or TRBV12-4 to TRBJ2-1; 12 nucleotides match TRBD2. This CDR3 is built from 16 residues. V trimming: 5 bases; J trimming: 7 bases; junction bases outside the gene matches: 9.

J is TRBJ1-6 and V is TRBV2; the D is unclear. V lost 7 bases, J lost 7 bases, and 14 bases lay in between. The CDR3 is 14 amino acids. Germline CDR1 reads SNHLY; CDR2 reads FYNNEI. The CDR3 loop is CASILDGGNSPLHF. CDR3 coding DNA: TGTGCCAGCATTCTTGATGGCGGGAATTCACCCCTCCACTTT.

This clonotype was observed a few times. The chain combines TRBV7-9 with TRBJ1-6; TRBD1 matches 10 bases. The CDR3 length is 16 residues. V dropped 3 bases and J dropped 4; count of bases not matched to a gene: 3. Germline CDR1 SEHNR, CDR2 FQNEAQ (reference sequence). This CDR3 is CASSLGQGTYNSPLHF. CDR3 DNA: TGTGCCAGCAGCTTGGGACAGGGGACGTATAATTCACCCCTCCACTTT.

This clonotype was seen once. The rearrangement links TRBV12-3 or TRBV12-4 to TRBJ2-1; 7 bases map to TRBD2. The J segment lost 7 bases and the V segment lost 6 bases, leaving 12 bases of the junction unmatched. The CDR3 length is 15 residues. The CDR3 DNA reads as TGTGCCAGCAGCCACACTAGCGTGGGCAGGAATGAGCAGTTCTTC. Its protein is CASSHTSVGRNEQFF.

J is TRBJ2-1 and V is TRBV4-1; TRBD2 agrees at 12 bases. The CDR3 loop spans 20 amino acids. Trimming removed 0 bases from V and 0 bases from J; junction bases left unmatched: 9. Germline CDR1 reads MGHRA; CDR2 reads YSYEKL. CDR3 sequence reads: CASSQEIGLAGRSSYNEQFF. CDR3 sequence (DNA): TGCGCCAGCAGCCAAGAAATTGGACTAGCGGGGAGAAGCTCCTACAATGAGCAGTTCTTC.

This clonotype has ten or more counts. V usage is TRBV5-6 and J usage is TRBJ1-2; D is undetermined. Germline CDR1 is SGHDT and CDR2 is YYEEEE. There are 12 residues in the CDR3. V was trimmed by 2 bases and J by 5 bases, leaving 7 bases between them. As DNA, the CDR3 is TGTGCCAGCAGCTTTTCACGTTATGGCTACACCTTC. Its translation: CASSFSRYGYTF. Combining the CDR3 with reference TRBV5-6 and TRBJ1-2 gives the whole variable domain DAGVTQSPTHLIKTRGQQVTLRCSPKSGHDTVSWYQQALGQGPQFIFQYYEEEERQRGNFPDRFSGHQFPNYSSELNVNALLLGDSALYLCASSFSRYGYTFGSGTRLTVV.

The chain has TRBV7-9 and TRBJ2-1; D call uncertain. V was cut by 4 bases and J by 2 bases, with 15 bases left in between. This CDR3 spans 16 amino acids. The V gene's germline CDR1 is SEHNR and CDR2 FQNEAQ (reference sequence). The CDR3: CASSSPLTAAYNEQFF. CDR3 nucleotide sequence: TGTGCCAGCAGCTCTCCTCTTACGGCGGCCTACAATGAGCAGTTCTTC.

The chain carries TRBV5-1 and TRBJ2-3; D tentatively reads TRBD1 or TRBD2 (5 bases each). The CDR3 length is 17 residues. CDR1 SGHRS and CDR2 YFSETQ come from the germline V gene. With 3 bases removed from V and 2 bases from J, the gap between germline ends came to 19 bases. Here the CDR3 DNA reads TGCGCCAGCAGCTCGGGACCGTTGAGAGGGGCCACAGATACGCAGTATTTT. This encodes CASSSGPLRGATDTQYF.

V and J are TRBV5-1 and TRBJ1-2; no firm D call. Germline CDR1 is SGHRS and CDR2 is YFSETQ. V lost 0 bases and J lost 5, with 11 bases in between. The CDR3 contains 14 residues. This CDR3 reads CASSLASDGYGYTF. The CDR3 DNA follows: TGCGCCAGCAGCTTGGCCTCTGACGGATATGGCTACACCTTC.

This chain joins TRBV27 and TRBJ2-7, with 8 bases identical to TRBD1. The ends lost 11 bases at V and 2 bases at J; junction bases unmatched: 8. The germline V gene encodes CDR1 MNHEY and CDR2 SMNVEV (reference sequence). The CDR3 length is 13 residues. The CDR3 nucleotides read TGTGCCGCAGGGGGCAGGGGACCCTACGAGCAGTACTTC. This gives the protein CAAGGRGPYEQYF.

The V and J genes are TRBV28 and TRBJ2-3, with TRBD1 matching 7 bases. The CDR3 sequence is 17 residues long. V was clipped by 6 bases and J by 2 bases; unmatched bases: 14. Germline loops: CDR1 MDHEN, CDR2 SYDVKM. For the CDR3, the DNA is TGTGCCAGCAGCCGCTGGGACAGTAATTTTGTCACAGATACGCAGTATTTT. Translating gives CASSRWDSNFVTDTQYF.

The chain couples TRBV4-1 to TRBJ2-3; 9 nucleotides line up with TRBD2. Germline loops: CDR1 MGHRA, CDR2 YSYEKL. The CDR3 is 14 amino acids. Losses at the gene ends were 6 bases for V and 1 base for J; bases not matched to a gene: 2. CDR3 residues: CASRVAGGTDTQYF. The CDR3 region has the DNA TGCGCCAGCAGAGTAGCGGGAGGCACAGATACGCAGTATTTT.

This clonotype was seen more than once but under ten times. The V gene is TRBV29-1, the J gene TRBJ2-3, with 9 nucleotides matching TRBD2. V gave up 4 bases and J gave up 2 bases; unmatched junction bases: 1. This CDR3 has 13 amino acids. In germline, CDR1 is SQVTM, CDR2 ANQGSEA. The CDR3 DNA reads as TGCAGCGTTGGGACTAGCGCCACAGATACGCAGTATTTT. This sequence encodes CSVGTSATDTQYF.

Many counts were recorded for this clonotype. The genes are TRBV6-2 or TRBV6-3 and TRBJ2-2; D tentatively reads TRBD1 or TRBD2 (5 bases each). The ends were cut back, 0 bases at V and 0 bases at J, with 11 bases in the middle. The germline V gene has CDR1 MNHEY and CDR2 SVGEGT. The CDR3 runs to 17 residues. CDR3 in DNA: TGTGCCAGCAGTTACTCTTGGGGGACGGCGAACACCGGGGAGCTGTTTTTT. Its protein is CASSYSWGTANTGELFF.

This clonotype appeared a few times. The chain employs TRBV7-6 and TRBJ1-2; 9 nucleotides line up with TRBD1. CDR3 length: 14 amino acids. The germline gives CDR1 SGHVS, CDR2 FNYEAQ. J was trimmed by 6 bases and V by 5 bases; bases with no gene match: 7. CDR3 region: CASSPSDRGHGYTF. Here the CDR3 DNA reads TGTGCCAGCAGCCCCTCGGACAGGGGACATGGCTACACCTTC. The entire variable domain, with the rest obtained from reference TRBV7-6 and TRBJ1-2, is as follows: GAGVSQSPRYKVTKRGQDVALRCDPISGHVSLYWYRQALGQGPEFLTYFNYEAQQDKSGLPNDRFSAERPEGSISTLTIQRTEQRDSAMYRCASSPSDRGHGYTFGSGTRLTVV.

This clonotype was observed a few times. The rearrangement uses TRBV5-1 and TRBJ2-3, with 7 positions matching TRBD1. V dropped 4 bases and J dropped 3; count of bases not matched to a gene: 5. Germline V gene lookup returns CDR1 SGHRS and CDR2 YFSETQ. The CDR3 sequence is 14 residues long. The CDR3 nucleotides are TGCGCCAGCAGCGAACCGGGACAGACAGATACGCAGTATTTT. Protein: CASSEPGQTDTQYF.

This clonotype has only a few counts. The chain employs TRBV20-1 and TRBJ1-1; D might be TRBD1 (6 bases). The V end was cut by 3 bases, the J end by 1 base, with 15 bases between. Germline V gene data show CDR1 as DFQATT and CDR2 as SNEGSKA (reference sequence). The CDR3 runs to 15 residues. DNA for the CDR3: TGCAGTGCTAGGAGAGGGGGGCCCTCGAACACTGAAGCTTTCTTT. Translating it yields CSARRGGPSNTEAFF.

The V call is TRBV15, the J call TRBJ2-3, with D maybe TRBD2 (6 bases). The germline V and J ends were trimmed by 5 bases and 0 bases, with 15 bases remaining between them. This CDR3 has 16 residues. Germline CDR1 and CDR2: LNHNV and YYDKDF (reference sequence). As DNA, the CDR3 is TGTGCCACCAGCTCCGATTTACTAGCTAGCACAGATACGCAGTATTTT. Its translation is CATSSDLLASTDTQYF.

This clonotype was observed a few times. J is TRBJ2-4 and V is TRBV12-3 or TRBV12-4, with TRBD1 matching over 11 bases. Trimming removed 4 bases from V and 5 bases from J; junction bases left unmatched: 4. This CDR3 has 15 amino acids. CDR3 DNA sequence: TGTGCCAGCAGTTCCGGGACAGGGGGAGAAAACATTCAGTACTTC. Protein: CASSSGTGGENIQYF.

The table lists this clonotype with a few counts. The rearrangement joins TRBV30 to TRBJ2-2; 11 bases align to TRBD2. Germline V lookup: CDR1 GTSNPN, CDR2 SVGIG (reference sequence). The CDR3 has 18 residues. V was pared by 7 bases and J by 5 bases, with 18 bases of the junction left unmatched. CDR3: CASFPGLAGFAGTGELFF. The CDR3 DNA reads as TGTGCCTCGTTCCCCGGACTAGCGGGTTTTGCCGGGACCGGGGAGCTGTTTTTT.

This clonotype occurred a few times. CDR3 region: CASKESGLYEQFF. For the CDR3, the DNA is TGCGCCAGCAAGGAGTCAGGGTTGTATGAGCAGTTCTTC. The chain joins TRBV5-1 to TRBJ2-1, with D perhaps TRBD1 (5 bases). The CDR3 spans 13 residues. Per germline, CDR1 SGHRS and CDR2 YFSETQ. V dropped 6 bases and J dropped 8 bases, with 15 bases sitting between them.

This chain joins TRBV10-3 and TRBJ1-6, with D perhaps matching TRBD1 (5 bases). V dropped 3 bases and J dropped 10 bases, with 13 bases sitting between them. The CDR3 runs 14 residues. Germline CDR1 and CDR2: ENHRY and SYGVKD. CDR3 region: CAISDGGLGSPLHF. The CDR3 bases are TGTGCCATCAGTGACGGGGGGTTGGGGTCACCCCTCCACTTT.

V gene TRBV11-1 combines with J gene TRBJ1-2, with D maybe TRBD1 (5 bases). The length of the CDR3 is 19 residues. The V gene's germline CDR1 is SGHAT and CDR2 FQDESV (reference sequence). The V end was cut by 1 base, the J end by 4 bases, with 25 bases between. The CDR3 here is CASSLEVRPGRGGVYGYTF. CDR3 DNA sequence: TGTGCCAGCAGCTTAGAGGTTCGGCCAGGGAGAGGAGGAGTCTATGGCTACACCTTC. Drawing the rest from reference TRBV11-1 and TRBJ1-2, the complete variable domain is EAEVAQSPRYKITEKSQAVAFWCDPISGHATLYWYRQILGQGPELLVQFQDESVVDDSQLPKDRFSAERLKGVDSTLKIQPAELGDSAMYLCASSLEVRPGRGGVYGYTFGSGTRLTVV.

This clonotype has a count of ten or more. The rearrangement uses TRBV29-1 and TRBJ2-1, with D possibly being TRBD2 (6 bases). In germline, CDR1 is SQVTM, CDR2 ANQGSEA. Trimming took off 2 bases at V and 0 bases at J, with 14 bases between the two ends. The CDR3 totals 16 residues. CDR3 region: CSVELRAGPSYNEQFF. In nucleotides, the CDR3 is TGCAGCGTTGAATTGCGTGCGGGACCCTCCTACAATGAGCAGTTCTTC.

The chain carries TRBV9 and TRBJ2-2, with TRBD2 as a possible D gene (6 bases). Germline V lookup: CDR1 SGDLS, CDR2 YYNGEE. The V end lost 6 bases, the J end lost 1 base, and 10 bases lay between the germline ends. The CDR3 consists of 14 residues. CDR3 in DNA: TGTGCCAGCAATATAGCGGTGAACACCGGGGAGCTGTTTTTT. Protein: CASNIAVNTGELFF.